This TCR beta chain is from a study of blood T cell repertoires in COVID-19 (dated by TCRdb to about 2020). About the investigation overall: Collaborator samples came from the United States, Italy and Spain and covered acute and convalescent phases of COVID-19. Samples were obtained from the ongoing ImmuneRACE study (first 160 participants) and from 950 to 1,500 subjects provided by 6 global collaborators. HLA class I and class II types, where available, came from metadata supplied by the sample provider rather than from assay-based typing. The dataset comprised deeply sampled blood TCRbeta repertoires from subjects exposed to, actively infected with, or recovered from COVID-19. Sample metadata almost always included a de-identified subject ID, COVID-19 status, age in years and sex. A freely available public database, intended as a resource for researchers studying the immune response to SARS-CoV-2, is where the repertoires were released. The material from the prospective study consisted of cDNA or gDNA derived from T cells, B-cell-depleted T cells, or PBMCs. What the research found in general, with its limitations: Clinical and demographic metadata were provided uncurated, with the amount varying by source and participant.

TCRbeta CDR3 regions were amplified from genomic DNA by means of the immunoSEQ Assay, a bias-controlled multiplex PCR. Per the authors' processing: The number of nucleated cells in each sample was estimated by amplification of reference gene primers within the assay. To quantify the absolute abundance of each unique TCRbeta CDR3 rearrangement, sequence reads were collapsed and filtered. Productive Simpson clonality was computed per sample as the square root of Simpson's diversity index over productive rearrangements. This immuneACCESS table, as held by TCRdb, lists in-frame sequences with V and J called but not all clones. Of the missing ones, under half trace to an unresolved V gene in checked studies; the others have no known cause. V and J calls and clone size are copied from that table; D and trimming were computed from the DNA. This sample holds about 54,000 clones; around 90% were observed only once. The top ten constitute approximately 7.6% of the sample.

The collaborating institutions used their own protocols to collect whole blood in K2EDTA tubes. Collaborator samples were shipped for TCRbeta analysis as frozen whole blood, isolated PBMCs, or DNA extracted from either sample type. Turning to this clone: Its antigen remains unidentified. No base-level quality is on record; no much larger clone is a single base apart.

CDR1 and CDR2 are read off the germline V gene as MDHEN and SYDVKM. V is pared back by 8 bases and J by 2 bases, with 13 bases lying between the germline termini. Inclusive of the bounding cysteine and phenylalanine, the CDR3 is 14 residues long. Only the CDR3 part of the read is kept: 42 bases, read in frame from the first base. The rearrangement combines TRBV28 with TRBJ1-3, and the D gene may be TRBD1, 5 bases matching. This TCR derives from a woman aged 60 to 75 with active or convalescent COVID-19. Sequencing was performed on peripheral blood. The bases read TGTGCCAGCCACGACAGAAAGGCTGGAAACACCATATATTTT. This encodes CASHDRKAGNTIYF.